The source of this T cell receptor (beta chain) is a study of T cells in Graves' hyperthyroidism and ophthalmopathy. With duration under 3 months, ophthalmopathy was active: Clinical Activity Score at least 3, NOSPECS at least 4. Diagnostic assessment was based on clinical symptoms, serum thyroxine and TRAb, thyroid ultrasound and orbital computed tomography. There are 16 residues in the CDR3. The V segment lost 6 bases and the J segment 8 bases; nucleotides outside the gene matches: 9. CDR1 is MNHEY, CDR2 SVGEGT, per germline. Researchers took RNA transcripts and amplified the TCR beta CDR3 regions from them. With the HTBI primer set, the TCR CDR3 went through a first round of RT-PCR. TCRdb used MiXCR to reprocess the multiplex PCR reads, holding one entry per CDR3 protein. The sample has around 600,000 distinct CDR3 sequences, approximately 15% seen once. This clonotype has a handful of counts.

Specimen: blood. This sequence originates from a woman aged 18-35 years with Graves' ophthalmopathy. The chain joins TRBV6-2 or TRBV6-3 to TRBJ2-1; 14 positions agree with TRBD2. The CDR3 protein is CASRSGGLAGVHEQFF. For the CDR3, the DNA is TGTGCCAGCAGGAGCGGGGGACTAGCGGGAGTACATGAGCAGTTCTTC.